This entry is about one T cell receptor (beta chain). Its matching antigen is unknown. This sample stems from a study of siplizumab effects on memory and regulatory T cells. Study-level findings and limits: Treg origin accounted for an average of roughly 70% of mappable alloreactive CD4+ clones with siplizumab and roughly 25% in controls. To unstimulated subsets, only a minor fraction of alloreactive clones could be mapped.

The germline CDR1 and CDR2 sequences are SNHLY and FYNNEI. V was clipped by 6 bases and J by 3 bases, with 14 bases between them. This CDR3 contains 14 residues. The protocol was immunoSEQ multiplex PCR, while the TCRdb copy is restricted to in-frame clones and leaves out a portion. The data show 100,000 or so clones, nearly 95% seen once. The chain couples TRBV2 to TRBJ2-5; D could derive from TRBD1 or TRBD2 (5 bases each). Input material: non-Treg CD4+ T cells sorted from blood. The TCR was taken from a human donor in good health. As DNA, the CDR3 is TGTGCCAGCAGGGCCGGGACGTCGAAAGAGACCCAGTACTTC. It encodes CASRAGTSKETQYF.